These 9 T cell receptor beta chains originate from one sample sequenced in a study of blood T cell repertoires in COVID-19. TCRdb keeps only in-frame clones here, not all; method: immunoSEQ multiplex PCR. The sample carries some 310,000 clones, around 86% recorded once. The sample was peripheral blood. The receptors derive from a man aged 50 to 59 with active or convalescent COVID-19.

The chain employs TRBV6-2 or TRBV6-3 and TRBJ2-3; 8 positions match TRBD2. Losses at the gene ends were 2 bases for V and 3 bases for J; bases not matched to a gene: 13. Germline lookup yields CDR1 MNHEY and CDR2 SVGEGT. This CDR3 has 18 residues. CDR3 amino acids: CASSYEGSGVARTDTQYF. As DNA, the CDR3 is TGTGCCAGCAGTTACGAGGGTAGCGGGGTGGCCCGTACAGATACGCAGTATTTT.

The chain is built from TRBV2 and TRBJ2-5; D is uncertain. Germline CDR1 and CDR2: SNHLY and FYNNEI. Trimming shortened V by 8 bases and J by 2 bases, and 12 bases separated the two germline ends. The CDR3 covers 13 residues. The CDR3 DNA sequence: TGTGCCAGCTCGGAGCCAGAGCAAGAGACCCAGTACTTC. It codes for CASSEPEQETQYF. The complete variable domain, with remaining parts taken from reference TRBV2 and TRBJ2-5, reads EPEVTQTPSHQVTQMGQEVILRCVPISNHLYFYWYRQILGQKVEFLVSFYNNEISEKSEIFDDQFSVERPDGSNFTLKIRSTKLEDSAMYFCASSEPEQETQYFGPGTRLLVL.

The chain is built from TRBV21-1 and TRBJ1-6; the table's D gene call, TRBD1, was not cross checked with the DNA. TRBV21-1 is a documented pseudogene. This CDR3 comprises 16 residues. The CDR3 sequence: CASSKALLDRKIPLHF. The CDR3 coding sequence is TGTGCCAGCAGCAAAGCCCTGCTGGACAGGAAAATACCCCTCCACTTT.

This chain links TRBV14 with TRBJ2-2; D uncertain. CDR3 length equals 15 residues. Trimming took off 6 bases at V and 4 bases at J, with 15 bases between the two ends. Germline CDR1 is SGHDN and CDR2 is FVKESK. Written as DNA, the CDR3 is TGTGCCAGCAGTTATCTTCCAGGATCCACCGGGGAGCTGTTTTTT. This gives the protein CASSYLPGSTGELFF.

A remark on this clone: Other DNA sequences of this sample code for an identical CDR3. J is TRBJ2-1 and V is TRBV7-3; possible D gene TRBD2, 5 bases. The CDR3 runs 11 residues. With 2 bases removed from V and 9 bases from J, the gap between germline ends came to 5 bases. The germline V gene encodes CDR1 SGHTA and CDR2 FQGTGA. This CDR3 reads CASSLGGEQFF. The CDR3 region has the DNA TGTGCCAGCAGCTTAGGAGGTGAGCAGTTCTTC. Full variable domain (remainder filled in from reference TRBV7-3 and TRBJ2-1): GAGVSQTPSNKVTEKGKYVELRCDPISGHTALYWYRQSLGQGPEFLIYFQGTGAADDSGLPNDRFFAVRPEGSVSTLKIQRTERGDSAVYLCASSLGGEQFFGPGTRLTVL.

This chain joins TRBV11-2 and TRBJ2-2; perhaps TRBD1 as D (6 bases). Germline CDR1 is SGHAT and CDR2 is FQNNGV. This CDR3 is 14 amino acids long. The germline V and J ends were trimmed by 5 bases and 4 bases, with 11 bases remaining between them. The CDR3 nucleotides are TGTGCCAGCAGCGTAACAGGGTCCACCGGGGAGCTGTTTTTT. Its translation: CASSVTGSTGELFF. Full variable domain (remainder filled in from reference TRBV11-2 and TRBJ2-2): EAGVAQSPRYKIIEKRQSVAFWCNPISGHATLYWYQQILGQGPKLLIQFQNNGVVDDSQLPKDRFSAERLKGVDSTLKIQPAKLEDSAVYLCASSVTGSTGELFFGEGSRLTVL.

CDR3 in DNA: TGTGCCAGCAGTTACTCTCGGACGGGAGGGAACATTCAGTACTTC. Its translation: CASSYSRTGGNIQYF. This chain connects TRBV6-5 to TRBJ2-4; the match to TRBD2 covers 8 bases. This CDR3 is 15 amino acids long. With 0 bases clipped from V and 7 bases from J, the junction kept 5 bases outside the gene matches. CDR1 and CDR2 (germline): MNHEY, SVGAGI.

The J gene is TRBJ1-5, the V gene TRBV18, with TRBD1 matching 7 bases. The germline V gene has CDR1 KGHSH and CDR2 LQKENI. Germline trimming cut 4 bases from V and 3 bases from J; bases unmatched to any gene: 18. The length of the CDR3 is 19 residues. CDR3 nucleotides: TGTGCCAGCTCACTATCGACAGGGATCGGAGTCGCAACCAATCAGCCCCAGCATTTT. Translating it yields CASSLSTGIGVATNQPQHF.

The chain joins TRBV5-1 to TRBJ1-5; D is unclear. The germline V gene encodes CDR1 SGHRS and CDR2 YFSETQ. This CDR3 has 13 residues. Trimming cost V 2 bases and J 5 bases, with 8 bases left between them. CDR3 protein: CASSFYGDQPQHF. The CDR3 region has the DNA TGCGCCAGCAGCTTCTACGGGGATCAGCCCCAGCATTTT.